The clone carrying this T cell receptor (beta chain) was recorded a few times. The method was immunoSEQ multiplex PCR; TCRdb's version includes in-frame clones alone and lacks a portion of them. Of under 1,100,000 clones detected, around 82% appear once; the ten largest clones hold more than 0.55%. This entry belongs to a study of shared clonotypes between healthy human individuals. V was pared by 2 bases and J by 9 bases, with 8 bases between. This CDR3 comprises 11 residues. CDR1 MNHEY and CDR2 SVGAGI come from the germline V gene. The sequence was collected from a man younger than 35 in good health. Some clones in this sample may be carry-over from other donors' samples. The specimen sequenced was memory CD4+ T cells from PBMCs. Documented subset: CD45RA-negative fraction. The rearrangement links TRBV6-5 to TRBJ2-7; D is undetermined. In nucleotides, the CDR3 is TGTGCCAGCAGTTACAAGCAGGTGCAGTACTTC. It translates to CASSYKQVQYF.